The clone carrying this TCR beta chain was detected ten times or more. What it recognizes is unknown. The V and J ends lost 4 bases and 4 bases, in that order; junction bases with no gene match: 6. The CDR3 length is 14 residues. Germline CDR1 MRHNA, CDR2 SNTAGT. TCRdb re-called the 5' RACE reads with MiXCR, one entry per CDR3 protein. The table records 28,000 or so distinct CDR3 sequences, 9.5% to 15% of them present only once. This sample stems from a study of spatial heterogeneity in lung cancer. Looking at the study overall: Consistently, beta-chain sequences turned up in larger numbers than alpha-chain sequences did. Whole-study findings and limits: Ubiquitous expanded tumor TCRs were observed in blood more at resection than follow-up.

Time point defined: sample taken at primary tumor resection. From tumor, nontumor lung or frozen PBMC, whole RNA was taken unsorted for sequencing. This clonotype was obtained from a female donor with early-stage non-small cell lung cancer. Sequencing used PBMCs, obtained at surgery. V is TRBV6-4 and J is TRBJ1-1, with 7 nucleotides matching TRBD1. The DNA for the CDR3 is TGTGCCAGCAGTGCGGACAGGATGTCCACTGAAGCTTTCTTT. This translates into CASSADRMSTEAFF.